The 20 T cell receptor beta chains in this list originate from one sample, sequenced in a study of T-cell memory formation after mild COVID-19 (dated by TCRdb to the early 2020s). The library relied on 5' RACE. The run used an Illumina NovaSeq 6000. In-frame beta chains were kept once TCRdb had trimmed the public reads at Q25 with fastp and called clones with MiXCR. Each CDR3 protein appears once, grouped with its most common genes and DNA. The sample table lists about 350,000 distinct CDR3 sequences, 12% to 15% of them with a count of one. About a fifth of the sample belongs to the ten largest clones. Sample: PBMCs or a T cell subset sorted from them (not recorded which). These receptors all come from a man in his late teens or twenties who had mild COVID-19 (a few samples of this study predate the infection). The sample titles of this study are shuffled in the database, so cell type and time point are left out; the donor was told from shared clones.

This clonotype was counted only a few times. V gene TRBV20-1 combines with J gene TRBJ2-3, with D possibly being TRBD1 (6 bases). Per germline, CDR1 DFQATT and CDR2 SNEGSKA (reference sequence). V lost 5 bases and J lost 5, with 17 bases in between. The CDR3 covers 14 residues. CDR3 in amino acids: CSAGQRARKDTQYF. CDR3 in DNA: TGCAGTGCTGGACAGCGAGCCCGTAAAGATACGCAGTATTTT.

This clonotype appeared a few times. This sequence joins TRBV20-1 and TRBJ1-4, with no clear D. Germline V gene lookup returns CDR1 DFQATT and CDR2 SNEGSKA (reference sequence). Trimming stripped 4 bases from V and 7 bases from J, with 16 bases between. The length of the CDR3 is 14 residues. For the CDR3, the DNA is TGCAGTGCTACCGCGTGGGCGGAAAGTGAAAAACTGTTTTTT. It specifies CSATAWAESEKLFF.

This clonotype has just a few counts. The V and J genes are TRBV10-3 and TRBJ1-5; D is possibly TRBD1 (6 bases). V was pared by 8 bases and J by 6 bases, with 26 bases between. The CDR3 loop spans 17 amino acids. Germline V gene sequence: CDR1 ENHRY, CDR2 SYGVKD. CDR3 amino acids: CAIPRSRGGAVPQPQHF. The DNA for the CDR3 is TGTGCCATCCCGCGCTCTCGAGGGGGGGCAGTTCCTCAGCCCCAGCATTTT.

The table lists this clonotype with many counts. The V and J genes are TRBV9 and TRBJ2-5; D remains unclear. Trimming cost V 2 bases and J 3 bases, with 11 bases left between them. The germline gives CDR1 SGDLS, CDR2 YYNGEE. The CDR3 loop spans 14 amino acids. In DNA, the CDR3 is TGTGCCAGCAGCGTCGGACGGTATGAAGAGACCCAGTACTTC. Encoded protein: CASSVGRYEETQYF.

This clonotype has more than one count but fewer than ten. The chain employs TRBV4-1 and TRBJ2-3; TRBD2 might be the D (5 bases). Germline CDR1 and CDR2: MGHRA and YSYEKL. The V end was cut by 1 base, the J end by 6 bases, with 11 bases between. The CDR3 consists of 14 residues. The CDR3 coding sequence is TGCGCCAGCAGCCAAGCGGGGTGGGCGGATACGCAGTATTTT. Amino acids: CASSQAGWADTQYF.

This clonotype was detected only a few times. The V call is TRBV4-3, the J call TRBJ2-7; D is perhaps TRBD2 (5 bases). The CDR3 length is 17 residues. Germline V gene lookup returns CDR1 LGHNA and CDR2 YSLEER. The V end was cut by 1 base, the J end by 4 bases, with 20 bases between. CDR3 DNA: TGCGCCAGCAGCCAAGGTCTAATAGCCCGGGAACCATACGAGCAGTACGTC. Its protein is CASSQGLIAREPYEQYV.

This clonotype has ten or more counts. At one end, the junction sequence differs from germline, possibly due to a read error. This chain joins TRBV5-1 and TRBJ2-5, with 7 bases matching TRBD2. CDR3 size: 14 residues. Germline CDR1 reads SGHRS; CDR2 reads YFSETQ. Written as DNA, the CDR3 is TGTGCCAGCAGTCCCTCCGGGGGGCAAGAGACCCAGTACTTC. Amino acids: CASSPSGGQETQYF. The full variable domain, its missing parts supplied by reference TRBV5-1 and TRBJ2-5, is KAGVTQTPRYLIKTRGQQVTLSCSPISGHRSVSWYQQTPGQGLQFLFEYFSETQRNKGNFPGRFSGRQFSNSRSEMNVSTLELGDSALYLCASSPSGGQETQYFGPGTRLLVL.

This clonotype showed up just a few times. The V call is TRBV20-1, the J call TRBJ2-1; D could derive from TRBD1 or TRBD2 (6 bases each). CDR1 DFQATT and CDR2 SNEGSKA come from the germline V gene (reference sequence). The CDR3 sequence is 14 residues long. V lost 2 bases and J lost 4, with 12 bases in between. The CDR3, as DNA: TGCAGTGCTAGACCTAGAGGGGGGTACAATGAGCAGTTCTTC. It encodes CSARPRGGYNEQFF.

This clonotype was detected only a few times. The V call is TRBV18, the J call TRBJ1-1; D is possibly TRBD1 (5 bases). V was clipped by 0 bases and J by 1 base, with 12 bases between them. Germline lookup yields CDR1 KGHSH and CDR2 LQKENI. The CDR3 has 16 amino acids. For the CDR3, the DNA is TGTGCCAGCTCACCACCTCTCTACCAGGGGAACACTGAAGCTTTCTTT. Amino acids: CASSPPLYQGNTEAFF. Full variable domain (remainder filled in from reference TRBV18 and TRBJ1-1): NAGVMQNPRHLVRRRGQEARLRCSPMKGHSHVYWYRQLPEEGLKFMVYLQKENIIDESGMPKERFSAEFPKEGPSILRIQQVVRGDSAAYFCASSPPLYQGNTEAFFGQGTRLTVV.

This clonotype was counted between two and nine times. The chain recombines TRBV9 with TRBJ2-5, with 10 bases identical to TRBD1. Trimming cost V 0 bases and J 5 bases; bases outside gene matches: 7. Germline CDR1 is SGDLS and CDR2 is YYNGEE. This CDR3 contains 16 residues. The DNA of the CDR3 is TGTGCCAGCAGCGTAGGAGGGGACAGGGGACGCGAGACCCAGTACTTC. As protein: CASSVGGDRGRETQYF.

The chain joins TRBV14 to TRBJ2-7; D is possibly TRBD1 (6 bases). V gave up 4 bases and J gave up 7 bases, with 14 bases separating them. The CDR3 extends over 13 amino acids. The germline V gene encodes CDR1 SGHDN and CDR2 FVKESK. CDR3: CASSRQVLGEQYF. The CDR3 nucleotides are TGTGCCAGCAGCCGACAGGTGCTCGGTGAGCAGTACTTC.

V is TRBV5-1 and J is TRBJ2-3; 12 bases are a match to TRBD2. V shed 4 bases and J 0 bases; nucleotides not matched to a gene: 12. CDR3 size: 19 residues. CDR1 SGHRS and CDR2 YFSETQ come from the germline V gene. This CDR3 reads CASSRTGTSGPTSTDTQYF. The DNA for the CDR3 is TGCGCCAGCAGCAGGACCGGGACTAGCGGGCCGACTAGCACAGATACGCAGTATTTT.

The J gene is TRBJ1-6, the V gene TRBV7-2, with D unresolved. This CDR3 spans 16 amino acids. The germline V gene encodes CDR1 SGHTA and CDR2 FQGNSA. The V and J ends lost 2 bases and 9 bases respectively, with 17 bases between them. CDR3: CASSLSSIGMTSPLHF. The CDR3 region has the DNA TGTGCCAGCAGCTTATCCTCGATAGGGATGACTTCACCCCTCCACTTT.

This clonotype was observed many times. The chain uses TRBV5-1 and TRBJ1-2; 9 positions match TRBD1. V shed 4 bases, J shed 7 bases, and the junction held 5 bases outside the gene matches. The CDR3 length is 13 residues. Germline V CDR1 and CDR2: SGHRS, YFSETQ. CDR3 sequence: CASSEGQGSGYTF. CDR3 nucleotide sequence: TGCGCCAGCAGCGAGGGACAGGGAAGTGGCTACACCTTC.

The J gene is TRBJ1-1, the V gene TRBV7-2, with a possible D match to TRBD1 (5 bases). The V end was cut by 6 bases, the J end by 3 bases, with 11 bases between. Germline V gene data show CDR1 as SGHTA and CDR2 as FQGNSA. The CDR3 consists of 13 residues. The CDR3 region is CASSQGIDTEAFF. The CDR3 DNA sequence: TGTGCCAGCAGTCAGGGAATCGACACTGAAGCTTTCTTT.

This rearrangement joins TRBV7-9 to TRBJ2-3; 7 positions match TRBD1. CDR1 is SEHNR, CDR2 FQNEAQ, per germline (reference sequence). CDR3 size: 14 residues. V shed 5 bases and J 2 bases; nucleotides not matched to a gene: 4. In DNA form, the CDR3 reads TGTGCCAGCAGCCGGGGACAGATCACAGATACGCAGTATTTT. Translation: CASSRGQITDTQYF.

This clonotype was counted a few times. J is TRBJ2-1 and V is TRBV7-3; D uncertain. The CDR3 consists of 13 residues. The V end lost 5 bases, the J end lost 2 bases, and 7 bases lay between the germline ends. Germline CDR1 SGHTA, CDR2 FQGTGA. The CDR3 nucleotides read TGTGCCAGCAGCGTCTTGGCCTACAATGAGCAGTTCTTC. It translates to CASSVLAYNEQFF. The whole variable domain, filled in from reference TRBV7-3 and TRBJ2-1, reads GAGVSQTPSNKVTEKGKYVELRCDPISGHTALYWYRQSLGQGPEFLIYFQGTGAADDSGLPNDRFFAVRPEGSVSTLKIQRTERGDSAVYLCASSVLAYNEQFFGPGTRLTVL.

This clonotype was counted only a few times. This chain links TRBV20-1 with TRBJ2-1; a possible D gene is TRBD2 (6 bases). This CDR3 has 15 amino acids. Trimming removed 3 bases from V and 8 bases from J, with 20 bases in between. The germline V gene encodes CDR1 DFQATT and CDR2 SNEGSKA (reference sequence). The CDR3 protein is CSASWRLVQLDEQFF. CDR3 DNA: TGCAGTGCTAGTTGGAGACTAGTACAATTGGATGAGCAGTTCTTC.

Ten or more counts support this clonotype. The chain joins TRBV4-1 to TRBJ2-2, with D hard to call. This CDR3 has 11 residues. The germline V and J ends were trimmed by 6 bases and 6 bases, with 5 bases remaining between them. From germline, CDR1 is MGHRA and CDR2 YSYEKL. CDR3 nucleotides: TGCGCCAGCAGTGGCGCCGGGGAGCTGTTTTTT. It is translated as CASSGAGELFF.

There are many counts of this clonotype. Its ends do not fully match the called genes, so a read error is possible. CDR3 sequence (DNA): TGTGCTAGCAGCTTAGCAGGACAGGGGGCCGGAGAGACCCAGTACTTC. Translating gives CASSLAGQGAGETQYF. V usage is TRBV7-7 and J usage is TRBJ2-5; 11 nucleotides line up with TRBD1. CDR3 length: 16 residues. Germline CDR1 SSHAT, CDR2 FNYEAQ (reference sequence).